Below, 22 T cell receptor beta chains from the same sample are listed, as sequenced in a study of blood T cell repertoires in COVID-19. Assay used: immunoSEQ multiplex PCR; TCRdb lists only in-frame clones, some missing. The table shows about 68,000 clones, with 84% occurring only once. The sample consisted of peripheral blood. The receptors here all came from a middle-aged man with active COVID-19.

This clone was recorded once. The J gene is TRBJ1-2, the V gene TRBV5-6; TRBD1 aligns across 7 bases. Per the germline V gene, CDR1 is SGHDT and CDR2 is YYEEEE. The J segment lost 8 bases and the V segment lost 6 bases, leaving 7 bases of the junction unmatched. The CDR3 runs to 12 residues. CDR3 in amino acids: CASILQGSGYTF. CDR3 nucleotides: TGTGCCAGCATACTACAGGGGAGCGGCTACACCTTC.

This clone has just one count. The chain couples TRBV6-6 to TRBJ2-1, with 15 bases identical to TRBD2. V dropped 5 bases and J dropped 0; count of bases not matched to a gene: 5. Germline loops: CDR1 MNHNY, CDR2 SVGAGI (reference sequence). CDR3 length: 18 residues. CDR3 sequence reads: CASSPGLAGGSSYNEQFF. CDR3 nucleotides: TGTGCCAGCAGTCCGGGACTAGCGGGGGGAAGCTCCTACAATGAGCAGTTCTTC.

This chain's CDR3 is CASSLSGSGANVLTF. As DNA, the CDR3 is TGTGCCAGCAGCTTATCGGGCTCTGGGGCCAACGTCCTGACTTTC. This chain connects TRBV7-2 to TRBJ2-6; D not certain. The V gene lost 2 bases and the J gene lost 0 bases, with 5 bases spanning the gap. Germline CDR1 is SGHTA and CDR2 is FQGNSA. This CDR3 has 15 residues.

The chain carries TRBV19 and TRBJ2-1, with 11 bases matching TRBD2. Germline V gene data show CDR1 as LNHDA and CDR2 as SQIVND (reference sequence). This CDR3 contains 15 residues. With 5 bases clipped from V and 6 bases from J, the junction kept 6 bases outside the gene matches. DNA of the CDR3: TGTGCCAGTAGTTGGGGGCTAGCGGGAGGCAATGAGCAGTTCTTC. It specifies CASSWGLAGGNEQFF.

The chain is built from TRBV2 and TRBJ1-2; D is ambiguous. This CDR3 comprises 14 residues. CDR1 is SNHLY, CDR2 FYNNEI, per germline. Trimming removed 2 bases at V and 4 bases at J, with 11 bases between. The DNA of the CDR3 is TGTGCCAGCAGTGAATCAGGCAGCTCCTATGGCTACACCTTC. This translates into CASSESGSSYGYTF.

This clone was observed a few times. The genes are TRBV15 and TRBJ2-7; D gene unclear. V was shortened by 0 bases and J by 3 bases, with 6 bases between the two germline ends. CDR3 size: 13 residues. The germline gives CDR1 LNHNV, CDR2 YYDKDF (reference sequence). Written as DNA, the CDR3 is TGTGCCACCAGCAGAGATTACAACTACGAGCAGTACTTC. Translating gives CATSRDYNYEQYF.

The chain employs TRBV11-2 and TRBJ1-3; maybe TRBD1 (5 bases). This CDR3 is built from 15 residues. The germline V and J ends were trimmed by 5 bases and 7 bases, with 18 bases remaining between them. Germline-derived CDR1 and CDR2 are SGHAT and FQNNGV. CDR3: CASSPRAPVENTIYF. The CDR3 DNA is TGTGCCAGCAGCCCCAGGGCCCCGGTAGAGAACACCATATATTTT.

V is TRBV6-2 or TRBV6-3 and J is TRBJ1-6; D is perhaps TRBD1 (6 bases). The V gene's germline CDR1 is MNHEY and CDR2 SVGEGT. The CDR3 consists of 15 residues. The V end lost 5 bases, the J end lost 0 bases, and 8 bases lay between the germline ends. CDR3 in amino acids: CASSPDSSYNSPLHF. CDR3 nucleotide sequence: TGTGCCAGCAGTCCGGACAGCTCCTATAATTCACCCCTCCACTTT.

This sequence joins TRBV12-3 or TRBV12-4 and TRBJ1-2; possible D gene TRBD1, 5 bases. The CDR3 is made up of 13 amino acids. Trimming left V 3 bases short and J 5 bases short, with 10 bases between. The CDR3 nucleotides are TGTGCCAGCAGTTTCGCGCAGGGTTATGGCTACACCTTC. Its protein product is CASSFAQGYGYTF.

The CDR3 loop is CASSSGSKNIQYF. The CDR3, as DNA: TGTGCCAGCAGTTCGGGGTCCAAAAACATTCAGTACTTC. The V and J genes are TRBV12-3 or TRBV12-4 and TRBJ2-4, with D perhaps matching TRBD2 (5 bases). The CDR3 is made up of 13 amino acids. V lost 4 bases to trimming and J lost 2 bases, with 6 bases between them.

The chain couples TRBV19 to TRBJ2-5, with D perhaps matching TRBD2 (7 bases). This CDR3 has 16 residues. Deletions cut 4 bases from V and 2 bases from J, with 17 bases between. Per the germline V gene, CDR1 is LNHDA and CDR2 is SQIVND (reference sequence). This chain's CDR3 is CASSTYGGRDQETQYF. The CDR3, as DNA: TGTGCCAGTAGTACGTACGGGGGGCGAGATCAAGAGACCCAGTACTTC.

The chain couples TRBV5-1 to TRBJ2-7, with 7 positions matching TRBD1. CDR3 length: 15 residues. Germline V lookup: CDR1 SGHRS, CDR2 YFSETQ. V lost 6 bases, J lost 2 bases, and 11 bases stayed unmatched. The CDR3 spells CASMQDRPATYEQYF. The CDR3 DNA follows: TGCGCCAGCATGCAGGACAGGCCCGCTACCTACGAGCAGTACTTC.

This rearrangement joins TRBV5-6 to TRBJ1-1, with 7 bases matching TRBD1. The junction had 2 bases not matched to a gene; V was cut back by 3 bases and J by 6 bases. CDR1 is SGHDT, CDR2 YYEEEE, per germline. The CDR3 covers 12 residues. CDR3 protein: CASSWTGAEAFF. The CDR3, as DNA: TGTGCCAGCAGCTGGACAGGCGCTGAAGCTTTCTTT. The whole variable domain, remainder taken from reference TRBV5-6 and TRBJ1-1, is DAGVTQSPTHLIKTRGQQVTLRCSPKSGHDTVSWYQQALGQGPQFIFQYYEEEERQRGNFPDRFSGHQFPNYSSELNVNALLLGDSALYLCASSWTGAEAFFGQGTRLTVV.

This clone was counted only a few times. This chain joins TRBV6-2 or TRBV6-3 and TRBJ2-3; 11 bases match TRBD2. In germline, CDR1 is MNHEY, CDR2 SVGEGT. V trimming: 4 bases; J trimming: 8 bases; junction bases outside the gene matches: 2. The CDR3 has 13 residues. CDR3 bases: TGTGCCAGCAGTTTGCTAGCGGGGGGTACGCAGTATTTT. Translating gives CASSLLAGGTQYF.

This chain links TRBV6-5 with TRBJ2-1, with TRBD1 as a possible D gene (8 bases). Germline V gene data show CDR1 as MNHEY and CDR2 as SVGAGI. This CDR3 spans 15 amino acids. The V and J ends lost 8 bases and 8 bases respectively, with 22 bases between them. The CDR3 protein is CASREAGGSFDEQFF. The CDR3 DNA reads TGTGCCAGCCGGGAGGCAGGGGGCAGCTTCGATGAGCAGTTCTTC.

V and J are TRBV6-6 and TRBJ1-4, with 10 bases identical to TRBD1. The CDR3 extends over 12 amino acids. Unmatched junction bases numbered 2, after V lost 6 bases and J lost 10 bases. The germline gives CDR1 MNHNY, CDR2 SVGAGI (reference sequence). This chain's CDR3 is CASSRDRGKLFF. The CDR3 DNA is TGTGCCAGCAGCAGGGACAGGGGAAAACTGTTTTTT.

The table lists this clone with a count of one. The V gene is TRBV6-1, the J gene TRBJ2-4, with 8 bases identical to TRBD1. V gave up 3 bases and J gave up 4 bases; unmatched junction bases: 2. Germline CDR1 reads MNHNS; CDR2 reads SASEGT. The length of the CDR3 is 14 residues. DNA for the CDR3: TGTGCCAGCAGTGATGGGACAGGAAAAAACATTCAGTACTTC. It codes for CASSDGTGKNIQYF.

The CDR3 sequence is CASSSDWNTGELFF. The CDR3 coding sequence is TGTGCCAGCAGCTCCGACTGGAACACCGGGGAGCTGTTTTTT. J is TRBJ2-2 and V is TRBV7-9, with D unclear. Germline CDR1 and CDR2: SEHNR and FQNEAQ (reference sequence). This CDR3 spans 14 amino acids. V shed 4 bases and J shed 1 base, with 7 bases lying between them. Full variable domain (outside the CDR3, taken from reference TRBV7-9 and TRBJ2-2): DTGVSQNPRHKITKRGQNVTFRCDPISEHNRLYWYRQTLGQGPEFLTYFQNEAQLEKSRLLSDRFSAERPKGSFSTLEIQRTEQGDSAMYLCASSSDWNTGELFFGEGSRLTVL.

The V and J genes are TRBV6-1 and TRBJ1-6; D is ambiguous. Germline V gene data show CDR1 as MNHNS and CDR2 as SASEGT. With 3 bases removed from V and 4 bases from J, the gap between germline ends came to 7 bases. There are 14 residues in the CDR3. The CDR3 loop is CASSDRLYNSPLHF. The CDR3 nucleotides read TGTGCCAGCAGTGACAGGCTATATAATTCACCCCTCCACTTT.

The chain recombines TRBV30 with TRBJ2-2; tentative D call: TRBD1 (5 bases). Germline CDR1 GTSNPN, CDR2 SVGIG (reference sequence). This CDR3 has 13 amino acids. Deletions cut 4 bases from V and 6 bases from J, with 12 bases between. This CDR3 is CAWTGWGAGELFF. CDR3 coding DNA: TGTGCCTGGACAGGGTGGGGTGCCGGGGAGCTGTTTTTT.

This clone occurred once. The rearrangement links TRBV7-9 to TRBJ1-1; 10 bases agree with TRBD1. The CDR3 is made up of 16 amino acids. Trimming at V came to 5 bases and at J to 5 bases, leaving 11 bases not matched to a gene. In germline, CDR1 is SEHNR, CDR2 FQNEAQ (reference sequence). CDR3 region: CASSPRQGAGMTEAFF. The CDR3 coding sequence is TGTGCCAGCAGCCCACGACAGGGGGCAGGGATGACTGAAGCTTTCTTT.

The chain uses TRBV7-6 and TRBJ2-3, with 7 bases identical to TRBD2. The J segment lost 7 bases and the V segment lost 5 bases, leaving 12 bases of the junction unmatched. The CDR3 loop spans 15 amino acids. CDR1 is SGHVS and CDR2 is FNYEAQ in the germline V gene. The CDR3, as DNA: TGTGCCAGCAGCCCCGGGACTACCCGTGGGCATACGCAGTATTTT. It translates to CASSPGTTRGHTQYF.